The present TCR beta chain was sequenced within a study of T cells in Graves' hyperthyroidism and ophthalmopathy. Looking at the study overall: Staff took peripheral blood when the initial diagnosis was made, before any treatment began.

Regions amplified from RNA transcripts were the TCR beta CDR3 regions. The study used the HTBI primer set for a first-round RT-PCR of the TCR CDR3. TCRdb ran MiXCR on the multiplex PCR reads and lists one entry per CDR3 protein. The profile shows approximately 400,000 distinct CDR3 sequences, over 13% of them singletons. Trimming cost V 7 bases and J 8 bases, with 18 bases left between them. The CDR3 has 14 amino acids. Germline CDR1 MGHDK, CDR2 SYGVNS. The TCR comes from a middle-aged man with Graves' ophthalmopathy. V and J are TRBV25-1 and TRBJ2-1; either TRBD1 or TRBD2 may fit D (5 bases each). The specimen was blood. Written as DNA, the CDR3 is TGTGCCAGCACCCCAGCGGTCAGGGCGGATGAGCAGTTCTTC. It is translated as CASTPAVRADEQFF.